This TCR beta chain was recovered during a study of OX40 agonist ivuxolimab in advanced cancers. Turning to the study itself: Patients in the trial were receiving intravenous ivuxolimab every 2 weeks, at doses of 0.01 to 10 mg/kg.

Only in-frame clones appear in the TCRdb table, and some are missing; sequencing was by immunoSEQ multiplex PCR. The sample has approximately 60,000 clones, over 90% seen once. The CDR3 consists of 15 residues. CDR1 SEHNR and CDR2 FQNEAQ come from the germline V gene (reference sequence). Trimming cost V 4 bases and J 3 bases; bases outside gene matches: 7. Study results and caveats: Average numbers of expanded clones were greater in CD8+ T cells than in CD4+. Circulating CD4+ and CD8+ T cells showed clonal expansion by week 6 at 0.1 to 3.0 mg/kg.

Concerning this clone itself: Its antigen remains unknown.

The source was CD4+ or CD8+ T cells sorted from blood, collected in a trial of the OX40 agonist ivuxolimab. The TCR sequence derives from an adult with an advanced solid tumor such as melanoma, head and neck, liver or kidney cancer. V is TRBV7-9 and J is TRBJ2-3; TRBD1 matches at 7 bases. The CDR3 loop is CASSSPTGWTDTQYF. CDR3 nucleotide sequence: TGTGCCAGCAGCTCGCCGACAGGGTGGACAGATACGCAGTATTTT.